This T cell receptor (beta chain) comes out of a study of graft-versus-host responses after intestinal transplantation. After removal of 2 bases from V and 9 bases from J, the junction contained 9 bases not matched to a gene. Germline CDR1 SGHAT, CDR2 FQNNGV. This CDR3 region has 16 residues. Graft-derived tissue was subjected to processing to liberate intraepithelial and lamina propria lymphocytes. TCRdb keeps only in-frame clones here, not all; method: immunoSEQ multiplex PCR. The repertoire holds some 66,000 clones, with around 86% as singletons. The sequence derives from a human patient who received an intestinal transplant, so some T cells may come from the graft donor. Sequenced here: ileum tissue, sampled 350 to 400 days after transplant. This rearrangement joins TRBV11-2 to TRBJ2-1; TRBD2 matches 11 bases. The CDR3 coding sequence is TGTGCCAGCAGCTTAATCACTAGCGGGAGTGGGAGTGAGCAGTTCTTC. Translating gives CASSLITSGSGSEQFF. The variable domain in full, with the rest retrieved from reference TRBV11-2 and TRBJ2-1, is EAGVAQSPRYKIIEKRQSVAFWCNPISGHATLYWYQQILGQGPKLLIQFQNNGVVDDSQLPKDRFSAERLKGVDSTLKIQPAKLEDSAVYLCASSLITSGSGSEQFFGPGTRLTVL.